Presented here are 25 T cell receptor beta chains from one specimen sequenced in a study of T cell repertoires in cytomegalovirus infection. TCRdb itself ran the reads through MiXCR, one entry per CDR3 protein. This table has fewer than 950,000 distinct CDR3 sequences, 30% to 35% appearing once. These receptors lack a known antigen. The sample here was cultured CD8+ T cells from PBMCs, taken from culture after CMV antigen stimulation. The receptor set was obtained from a human donor in good health (CMV status not recorded). Some clones in this sample may be carry-over from other donors' samples.

This clonotype has more than one count but fewer than ten. The gene calls are TRBV27 and TRBJ2-1, with D perhaps matching TRBD2 (5 bases). The germline V gene has CDR1 MNHEY and CDR2 SMNVEV (reference sequence). V shed 4 bases and J shed 8 bases, with 15 bases lying between them. The CDR3 is made up of 14 amino acids. As DNA, the CDR3 is TGTGCCAGCAGTTCGAGGGTCTGGGAAGATGAGCAGTTCTTC. Its protein product is CASSSRVWEDEQFF.

V is TRBV12-3 or TRBV12-4 and J is TRBJ1-5; D not resolved. The CDR3 contains 13 residues. The V end lost 2 bases, the J end lost 15 bases, and 17 bases lay between the germline ends. This chain's CDR3 is CASSLWVAESPHF. As DNA, the CDR3 is TGTGCCAGCAGTTTATGGGTGGCGGAGTCACCGCATTTT.

This clonotype has just a few counts. This rearrangement joins TRBV2 to TRBJ2-3; TRBD2 aligns across 8 bases. V lost 9 bases to trimming and J lost 1 base; unmatched junction nucleotides: 3. The germline CDR1 and CDR2 sequences are SNHLY and FYNNEI. CDR3 length: 13 residues. Written as DNA, the CDR3 is TGTGCCAGGATCGGGGGGGGCACAGATACGCAGTATTTT. Translated, it gives CARIGGGTDTQYF.

The table lists this clonotype with a few counts. This sequence joins TRBV6-1 and TRBJ1-5, with no clear D. Germline-derived CDR1 and CDR2 are MNHNS and SASEGT. V lost 2 bases and J 1 base, leaving 9 bases between the germline ends. The CDR3 runs 15 residues. In nucleotides, the CDR3 is TGTGCCAGCAGTGAATTCGGACCGAGCAATCAGCCCCAGCATTTT. Translating gives CASSEFGPSNQPQHF.

Concerning this clonotype itself: One end of the junction varies from germline; a read error may be responsible. This chain joins TRBV14 and TRBJ2-1; D possibly corresponds to TRBD1 (5 bases). This CDR3 region has 15 residues. Germline CDR1 SGHDN, CDR2 FVKESK. CDR3 amino acids: CASSRQPGSYNKQFF. The CDR3 DNA reads as TGTGCCAGCAGCCGACAGCCGGGCTCCTACAATAAGCAGTTCTTC.

This clonotype appeared many times. Compared with germline, one end of the junction differs, possibly owing to a read error. The gene calls are TRBV6-1 and TRBJ2-5, with D unresolved. The CDR3 extends over 9 amino acids. CDR1 and CDR2 (germline): MNHNS, SASEGT. CDR3 coding DNA: TGTGCCAGCGGTGAGACCCAGTACTTC. Amino acids: CASGETQYF.

This clonotype appeared a few times. The rearrangement links TRBV7-3 to TRBJ2-1, with TRBD2 identical over 7 bases. This CDR3 has 16 amino acids. V was pared by 1 base and J by 2 bases, with 5 bases of the junction left unmatched. The germline V gene encodes CDR1 SGHTA and CDR2 FQGTGA. CDR3 in DNA: TGTGCCAGCAGCTTAATTTTTGCGGGGGCCTACAATGAGCAGTTCTTC. It encodes CASSLIFAGAYNEQFF.

The rearrangement uses TRBV4-1 and TRBJ2-1; no clear D. V lost 0 bases and J lost 1, with 16 bases in between. This CDR3 spans 18 amino acids. Germline lookup yields CDR1 MGHRA and CDR2 YSYEKL. The DNA for the CDR3 is TGCGCCAGCAGCCAAGACCCTCCCTGGGCCAGATCCTACAATGAGCAGTTCTTC. This gives the protein CASSQDPPWARSYNEQFF.

The chain joins TRBV20-1 to TRBJ2-3; 7 nucleotides agree with TRBD2. Germline-derived CDR1 and CDR2 are DFQATT and SNEGSKA (reference sequence). The CDR3 contains 16 residues. V lost 1 base to trimming and J lost 3 bases; unmatched junction nucleotides: 10. CDR3 in amino acids: CSARVGRGSGTDTQYF. For the CDR3, the DNA is TGCAGTGCTAGAGTGGGGCGGGGGAGCGGGACAGATACGCAGTATTTT.

The chain recombines TRBV4-3 with TRBJ1-1; tentatively, D is TRBD1 (5 bases). CDR3 length: 16 amino acids. Trimming removed 0 bases from V and 3 bases from J, with 14 bases in between. Germline CDR1 LGHNA, CDR2 YSLEER. This CDR3 reads CASSQDPRGGDTEAFF. The CDR3 nucleotides read TGCGCCAGCAGCCAAGATCCCCGGGGCGGGGACACTGAAGCTTTCTTT.

This clonotype was seen more than once but under ten times. The chain recombines TRBV4-1 with TRBJ2-5; the D gene could be TRBD1 or TRBD2 (5 bases each). Trimming removed 0 bases from V and 4 bases from J, with 12 bases in between. Germline V CDR1 and CDR2: MGHRA, YSYEKL. The CDR3 runs 15 residues. CDR3 coding DNA: TGCGCCAGCAGCCAAGATTCGGGGCAGGGAGAGACCCAGTACTTC. Protein sequence: CASSQDSGQGETQYF.

The V gene is TRBV6-5, the J gene TRBJ1-2; D perhaps matches TRBD1 (5 bases). CDR1 is MNHEY, CDR2 SVGAGI, per germline. V was trimmed by 3 bases and J by 3 bases, leaving 8 bases between them. The CDR3 spans 13 residues. DNA for the CDR3: TGTGCCAGCAGTTATGGGGGATACTATGGCTACACCTTC. Its protein product is CASSYGGYYGYTF.

The chain links TRBV3-1 to TRBJ1-1; D call uncertain. The CDR3 has 14 amino acids. Deletions cut 2 bases from V and 1 base from J, with 8 bases between. Per the germline V gene, CDR1 is LGHDT and CDR2 is YNNKEL (reference sequence). The CDR3 reads CASSQLEGNTEAFF. Here the CDR3 DNA reads TGTGCCAGCAGCCAATTGGAGGGGAACACTGAAGCTTTCTTT.

The chain combines TRBV5-6 with TRBJ2-1, with D possibly being TRBD2 (5 bases). This CDR3 is 15 amino acids long. The germline CDR1 and CDR2 sequences are SGHDT and YYEEEE. V was trimmed by 2 bases and J by 5 bases, leaving 14 bases between them. The CDR3 protein is CASSFGELGNNEQFF. For the CDR3, the DNA is TGTGCCAGCAGCTTCGGGGAATTGGGCAACAATGAGCAGTTCTTC.

The gene calls are TRBV4-1 and TRBJ1-5, with D perhaps TRBD1 (6 bases). Germline CDR1 MGHRA, CDR2 YSYEKL. The CDR3 has 15 residues. V lost 4 bases to trimming and J lost 3 bases, with 13 bases between them. In DNA form, the CDR3 reads TGCGCCAGCAGCCTCGTACAGGGAAACAATCAGCCCCAGCATTTT. Translating gives CASSLVQGNNQPQHF.

This clonotype came up a few times. The V and J genes are TRBV9 and TRBJ2-3, with 7 bases identical to TRBD1. Trimming at V came to 7 bases and at J to 6 bases, leaving 11 bases not matched to a gene. Germline values: CDR1 SGDLS, CDR2 YYNGEE. The CDR3 runs to 14 residues. The CDR3 DNA follows: TGTGCCAGCGCAAGCCGACAGGGACATGATACGCAGTATTTT. It codes for CASASRQGHDTQYF.

Many counts were recorded for this clonotype. The chain recombines TRBV7-2 with TRBJ1-1; D may be TRBD1 (5 bases). The length of the CDR3 is 13 residues. Germline V gives CDR1 SGHTA, CDR2 FQGNSA. V gave up 4 bases and J gave up 4 bases, with 10 bases separating them. The CDR3 sequence is CASSWGVTTEAFF. In nucleotides, the CDR3 is TGTGCCAGCAGCTGGGGGGTGACCACTGAAGCTTTCTTT.

This clonotype was picked up many times. The rearrangement uses TRBV7-6 and TRBJ2-1; 12 positions agree with TRBD1. Trimming cost V 6 bases and J 3 bases; bases outside gene matches: 3. There are 15 residues in the CDR3. The V gene's germline CDR1 is SGHVS and CDR2 FNYEAQ. CDR3: CASRGTGGGYNEQFF. CDR3 in DNA: TGTGCCAGCAGAGGGACAGGGGGCGGCTACAATGAGCAGTTCTTC.

Points on this clonotype: This CDR3 fails to terminate in the conserved phenylalanine or tryptophan, so it likely reflects a read error. The genes are TRBV27 and TRBJ2-7; D remains unclear. The CDR3 is made up of 14 amino acids. V shed 2 bases and J shed 0 bases, with 8 bases lying between them. Germline V gene sequence: CDR1 MNHEY, CDR2 SMNVEV (reference sequence). This chain's CDR3 is CASSLRAASYEQYA. The CDR3, as DNA: TGTGCCAGCAGTTTAAGGGCAGCCTCCTACGAGCAGTACGCC.

This clonotype has at least ten counts. The J gene is TRBJ2-1, the V gene TRBV7-9, with 8 bases fitting TRBD1. Germline values: CDR1 SEHNR, CDR2 FQNEAQ (reference sequence). The CDR3 loop spans 15 amino acids. Trimming took 6 bases from V and 6 from J; bases not matched to a gene: 10. CDR3 residues: CASRPQGAHINEQFF. The CDR3 nucleotides are TGTGCCAGCAGACCCCAGGGGGCGCATATCAATGAGCAGTTCTTC.

This clonotype occurred a few times. The gene calls are TRBV7-8 and TRBJ2-2; D gene uncertain. Trimming pared 2 bases from V and 5 bases from J, leaving 6 bases between. The germline V gene encodes CDR1 SGHVS and CDR2 FQNEAQ. This CDR3 has 13 amino acids. The CDR3: CASSLHATGELFF. The CDR3 nucleotides read TGTGCCAGCAGCTTACACGCGACCGGGGAGCTGTTTTTT.

The chain is built from TRBV7-9 and TRBJ1-2; TRBD1 is a possible D gene (5 bases). The CDR3 sequence is 17 residues long. Trimming shortened V by 6 bases and J by 6 bases, and 26 bases separated the two germline ends. From germline, CDR1 is SEHNR and CDR2 FQNEAQ (reference sequence). The CDR3 DNA reads as TGTGCCAGCAGGGGAGAATACCGGGACGTCAAAGAGGATGGCTACACCTTC. Its translation: CASRGEYRDVKEDGYTF.

The chain joins TRBV7-9 to TRBJ2-2; no clear D. Germline CDR1 and CDR2: SEHNR and FQNEAQ (reference sequence). V lost 4 bases and J lost 3, with 3 bases in between. The CDR3 is made up of 12 amino acids. The CDR3 DNA follows: TGTGCCAGCAGCTATTACACCGGGGAGCTGTTTTTT. It yields the protein CASSYYTGELFF.

The chain employs TRBV20-1 and TRBJ1-6; D is possibly TRBD1 (6 bases). The CDR3 has 15 amino acids. Germline V gene sequence: CDR1 DFQATT, CDR2 SNEGSKA (reference sequence). Trimming left V 6 bases short and J 6 bases short, with 18 bases between. The CDR3 reads CSARPRGAGNSPLHF. In nucleotides, the CDR3 is TGCAGTGCAAGGCCCCGGGGGGCAGGTAATTCACCCCTCCACTTT.

This chain uses TRBV7-2 with TRBJ2-1; 7 bases fit TRBD2. CDR1 and CDR2 (germline): SGHTA, FQGNSA. The CDR3 sequence is 16 residues long. Trimming at V came to 5 bases and at J to 8 bases, leaving 15 bases not matched to a gene. CDR3 sequence (DNA): TGTGCCAGCAGCCGCCTTCTAGGGGCGGGGGTATATGAGCAGTTCTTC. Protein: CASSRLLGAGVYEQFF.